The 10 T cell receptor beta chains given below trace back to one sample, sequenced in a study of blood T cell repertoires in COVID-19. TCRdb's copy holds only in-frame clones and misses some; the assay was immunoSEQ multiplex PCR. The sample lists roughly 280,000 clones, 70% to 90% seen once, with approximately 2% in the top ten. What was sequenced was peripheral blood. The source of these receptors is a man younger than 45 with active or convalescent COVID-19.

This chain's CDR3 is CASRSDRGGGYEQYF. The CDR3 nucleotides read TGTGCCAGCAGATCGGACAGGGGAGGGGGATACGAGCAGTACTTC. The J gene is TRBJ2-7, the V gene TRBV6-5, with 9 positions matching TRBD1. The CDR3 length is 15 residues. CDR1 MNHEY and CDR2 SVGAGI come from the germline V gene. J was trimmed by 4 bases and V by 6 bases; bases with no gene match: 10.

About this clone: This sample includes further DNA sequences coding for the same CDR3. The chain combines TRBV6-1 with TRBJ1-1; TRBD1 matches at 7 bases. The germline V gene encodes CDR1 MNHNS and CDR2 SASEGT. Losses at the gene ends were 3 bases for V and 4 bases for J; bases not matched to a gene: 5. The CDR3 consists of 14 residues. The CDR3 region has the DNA TGTGCCAGCAGTGAGGCTCCAGGGGGCACTGAAGCTTTCTTT. Its translation: CASSEAPGGTEAFF.

This chain joins TRBV5-1 and TRBJ2-5, with TRBD2 matching over 10 bases. J was trimmed by 3 bases and V by 6 bases; bases with no gene match: 5. CDR1 and CDR2 from the germline V gene are SGHRS and YFSETQ. The length of the CDR3 is 14 residues. In nucleotides, the CDR3 is TGCGCCAGCAAGACTAGCGGGTTTAAAGAGACCCAGTACTTC. It codes for CASKTSGFKETQYF.

In its sample, this clone was seen once. The V and J genes are TRBV29-1 and TRBJ1-1; perhaps TRBD1 as D (5 bases). This CDR3 contains 13 residues. The germline V and J ends were trimmed by 7 bases and 4 bases, with 16 bases remaining between them. The V gene's germline CDR1 is SQVTM and CDR2 ANQGSEA. CDR3 protein: CSAEKLGGTEAFF. CDR3 in DNA: TGCAGCGCCGAAAAGTTGGGGGGCACTGAAGCTTTCTTT.

The CDR3 region is CASSRESSYNSPLHF. The CDR3 coding sequence is TGCGCCAGCAGCCGTGAGAGCTCCTATAATTCACCCCTCCACTTT. The V call is TRBV4-3, the J call TRBJ1-6; no clear D gene. Trimming left V 4 bases short and J 0 bases short, with 7 bases between. The CDR3 is 15 residues long. The germline gives CDR1 LGHNA, CDR2 YSLEER.

V gene TRBV4-3 combines with J gene TRBJ2-5; TRBD2 aligns across 8 bases. With V trimmed by 3 bases and J by 4 bases, 19 bases remained unmatched. This CDR3 is built from 19 residues. From germline, CDR1 is LGHNA and CDR2 YSLEER. The CDR3 reads CASSQGGKGWRGVGETQYF. The CDR3 bases are TGCGCCAGCAGCCAGGGCGGAAAGGGTTGGCGGGGGGTTGGAGAGACCCAGTACTTC.

This chain connects TRBV3-1 (or the pseudogene TRBV3-2) to TRBJ2-1; D gene uncertain. Germline CDR1 and CDR2: LGHDT and YNNKEL (reference sequence). The CDR3 length is 14 residues. The ends were cut back, 4 bases at V and 3 bases at J, with 10 bases in the middle. The CDR3, as DNA: TGTGCCAGCAGCCCCCCCTATGACTACAATGAGCAGTTCTTC. Its protein is CASSPPYDYNEQFF.

This rearrangement joins TRBV5-4 to TRBJ1-1; 10 nucleotides match TRBD1. V dropped 5 bases and J dropped 5; count of bases not matched to a gene: 9. This CDR3 is built from 15 residues. CDR1 SGHNT and CDR2 YYREEE come from the germline V gene (reference sequence). The chain's CDR3 is CASSPGTGEVTEAFF. CDR3 bases: TGTGCCAGCAGTCCCGGGACAGGGGAAGTTACTGAAGCTTTCTTT. Variable domain in full (rest from reference TRBV5-4 and TRBJ1-1): ETGVTQSPTHLIKTRGQQVTLRCSSQSGHNTVSWYQQALGQGPQFIFQYYREEENGRGNFPPRFSGLQFPNYSSELNVNALELDDSALYLCASSPGTGEVTEAFFGQGTRLTVV.

V gene TRBV5-1 combines with J gene TRBJ1-2, with 10 bases lining up with TRBD1. CDR1 SGHRS and CDR2 YFSETQ come from the germline V gene. This CDR3 is 15 amino acids long. V lost 4 bases and J lost 4; bases outside the gene matches: 7. The chain's CDR3 is CASSPGQGIFYGYTF. The CDR3 DNA follows: TGCGCCAGCAGCCCGGGACAGGGGATCTTCTATGGCTACACCTTC.

V usage is TRBV5-4 and J usage is TRBJ1-1; D ambiguous. CDR3 length: 14 residues. V lost 7 bases, J lost 6 bases, and 19 bases lay in between. Germline-derived CDR1 and CDR2 are SGHNT and YYREEE (reference sequence). This CDR3 reads CASFPRTDYPEAFF. In DNA, the CDR3 is TGTGCCAGCTTTCCCCGAACAGACTACCCTGAAGCTTTCTTT.